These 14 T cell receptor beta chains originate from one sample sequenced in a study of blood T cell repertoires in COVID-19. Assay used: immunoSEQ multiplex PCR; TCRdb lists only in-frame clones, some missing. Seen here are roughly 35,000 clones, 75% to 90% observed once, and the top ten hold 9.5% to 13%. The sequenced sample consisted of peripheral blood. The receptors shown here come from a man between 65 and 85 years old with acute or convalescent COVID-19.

CDR3 protein: CASSSGLAYEQYF. CDR3 bases: TGTGCCAGCAGCTCGGGACTAGCCTACGAGCAGTACTTC. The V gene is TRBV11-1, the J gene TRBJ2-7; 8 nucleotides align to TRBD2. CDR1 is SGHAT, CDR2 FQDESV, per germline (reference sequence). CDR3 length: 13 residues. V lost 4 bases and J lost 2; bases outside the gene matches: 1.

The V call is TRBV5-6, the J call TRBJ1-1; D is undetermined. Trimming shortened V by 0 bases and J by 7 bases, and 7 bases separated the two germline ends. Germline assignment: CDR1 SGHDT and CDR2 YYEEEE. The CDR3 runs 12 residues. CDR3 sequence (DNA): TGTGCCAGCAGCTTGGGGCCATATGAAGCTTTCTTT. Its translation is CASSLGPYEAFF.

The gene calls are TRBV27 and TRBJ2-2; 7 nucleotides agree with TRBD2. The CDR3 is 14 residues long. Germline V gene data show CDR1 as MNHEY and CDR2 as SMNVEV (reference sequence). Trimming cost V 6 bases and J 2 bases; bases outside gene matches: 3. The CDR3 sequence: CASSRDYNTGELFF. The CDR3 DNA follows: TGTGCCAGCAGCCGGGACTATAACACCGGGGAGCTGTTTTTT.

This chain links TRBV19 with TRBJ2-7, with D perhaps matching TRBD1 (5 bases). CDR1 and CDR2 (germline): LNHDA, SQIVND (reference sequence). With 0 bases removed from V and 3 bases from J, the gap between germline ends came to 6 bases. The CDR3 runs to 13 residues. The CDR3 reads CASSIEQGYEQYF. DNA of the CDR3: TGTGCCAGTAGTATAGAGCAGGGCTACGAGCAGTACTTC.

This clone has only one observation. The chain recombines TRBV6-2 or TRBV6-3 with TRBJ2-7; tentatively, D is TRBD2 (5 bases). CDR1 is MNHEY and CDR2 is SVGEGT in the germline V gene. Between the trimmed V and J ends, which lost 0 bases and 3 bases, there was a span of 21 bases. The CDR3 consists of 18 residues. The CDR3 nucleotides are TGTGCCAGCAGTTACTCGAGATCGCCCAGCGGTACTGGCTACGAGCAGTACTTC. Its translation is CASSYSRSPSGTGYEQYF.

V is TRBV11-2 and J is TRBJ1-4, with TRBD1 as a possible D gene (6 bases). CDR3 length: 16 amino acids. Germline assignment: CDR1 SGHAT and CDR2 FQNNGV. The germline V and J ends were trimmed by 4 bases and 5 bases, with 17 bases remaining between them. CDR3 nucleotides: TGTGCCAGCAGCTCCCTGTCGCAGGGGTCGAATGAAAAACTGTTTTTT. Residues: CASSSLSQGSNEKLFF.

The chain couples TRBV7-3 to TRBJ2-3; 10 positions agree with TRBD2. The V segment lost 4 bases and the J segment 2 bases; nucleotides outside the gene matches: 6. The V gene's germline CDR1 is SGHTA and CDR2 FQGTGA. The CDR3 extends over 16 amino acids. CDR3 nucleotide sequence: TGTGCCAGCAGCTCGCCTGGACTAGCGGACACAGATACGCAGTATTTT. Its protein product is CASSSPGLADTDTQYF.

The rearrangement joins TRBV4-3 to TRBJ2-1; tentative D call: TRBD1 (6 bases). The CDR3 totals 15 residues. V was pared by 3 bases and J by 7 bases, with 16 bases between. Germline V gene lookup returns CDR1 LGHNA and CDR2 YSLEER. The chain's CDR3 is CASSHRGWGPNEQFF. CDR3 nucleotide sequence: TGCGCCAGCAGCCATAGAGGATGGGGGCCGAATGAGCAGTTCTTC.

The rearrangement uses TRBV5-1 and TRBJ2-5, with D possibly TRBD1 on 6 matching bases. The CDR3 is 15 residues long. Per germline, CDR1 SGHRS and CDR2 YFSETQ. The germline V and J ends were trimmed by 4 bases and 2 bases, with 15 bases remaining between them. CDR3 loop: CASSPQGRAQETQYF. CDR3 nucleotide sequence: TGCGCCAGCAGCCCCCAGGGGCGAGCGCAAGAGACCCAGTACTTC. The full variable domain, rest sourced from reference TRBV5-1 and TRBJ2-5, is KAGVTQTPRYLIKTRGQQVTLSCSPISGHRSVSWYQQTPGQGLQFLFEYFSETQRNKGNFPGRFSGRQFSNSRSEMNVSTLELGDSALYLCASSPQGRAQETQYFGPGTRLLVL.

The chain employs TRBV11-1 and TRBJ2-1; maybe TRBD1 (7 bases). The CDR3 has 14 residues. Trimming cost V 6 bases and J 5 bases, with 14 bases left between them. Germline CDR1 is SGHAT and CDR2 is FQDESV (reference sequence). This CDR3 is CASSRQGGNNEQFF. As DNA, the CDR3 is TGTGCCAGCAGTCGTCAGGGGGGCAACAATGAGCAGTTCTTC.

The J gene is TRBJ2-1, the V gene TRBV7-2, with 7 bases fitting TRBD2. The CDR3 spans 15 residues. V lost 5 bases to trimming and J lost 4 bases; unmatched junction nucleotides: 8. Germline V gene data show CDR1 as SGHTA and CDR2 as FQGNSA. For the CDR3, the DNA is TGTGCCAGCAGCCCAAGCGGGACGGTGTACAATGAGCAGTTCTTC. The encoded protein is CASSPSGTVYNEQFF.

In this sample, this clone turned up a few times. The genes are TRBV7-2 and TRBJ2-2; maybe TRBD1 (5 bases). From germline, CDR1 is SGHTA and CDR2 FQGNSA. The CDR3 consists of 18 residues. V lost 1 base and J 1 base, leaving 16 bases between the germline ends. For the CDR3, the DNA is TGTGCCAGCAGCTTAGAACAGGTTCGCCGACTGAACACCGGGGAGCTGTTTTTT. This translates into CASSLEQVRRLNTGELFF.

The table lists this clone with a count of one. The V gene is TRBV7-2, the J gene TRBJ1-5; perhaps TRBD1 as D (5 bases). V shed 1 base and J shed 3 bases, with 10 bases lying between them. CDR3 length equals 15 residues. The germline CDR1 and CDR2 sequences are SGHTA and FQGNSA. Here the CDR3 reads CASSLGQGYNQPQHF. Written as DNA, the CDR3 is TGTGCCAGCAGCTTAGGTCAGGGCTACAATCAGCCCCAGCATTTT.

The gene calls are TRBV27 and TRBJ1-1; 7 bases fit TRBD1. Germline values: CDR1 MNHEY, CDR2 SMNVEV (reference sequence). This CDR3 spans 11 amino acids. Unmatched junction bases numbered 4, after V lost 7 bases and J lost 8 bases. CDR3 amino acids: CASTSRGEAFF. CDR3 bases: TGTGCCAGCACCTCCAGGGGGGAAGCTTTCTTT.